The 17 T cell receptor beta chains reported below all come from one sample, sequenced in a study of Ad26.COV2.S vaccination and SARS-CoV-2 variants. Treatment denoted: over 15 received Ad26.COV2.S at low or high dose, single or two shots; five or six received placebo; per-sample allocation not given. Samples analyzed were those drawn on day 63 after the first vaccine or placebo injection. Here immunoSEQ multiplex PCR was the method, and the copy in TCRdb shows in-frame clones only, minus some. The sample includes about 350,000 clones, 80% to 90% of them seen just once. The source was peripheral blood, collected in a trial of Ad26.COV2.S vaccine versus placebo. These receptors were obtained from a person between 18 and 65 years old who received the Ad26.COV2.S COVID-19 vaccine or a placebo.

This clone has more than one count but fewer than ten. The CDR3 DNA is TGTGCCAGCAGCTTAGATCCCGGGGGGCAAGCTTTCTTT. It yields the protein CASSLDPGGQAFF. The chain uses TRBV11-2 and TRBJ1-1; D is perhaps TRBD1 (6 bases). The germline V and J ends were trimmed by 0 bases and 9 bases, with 11 bases remaining between them. Germline CDR1 SGHAT, CDR2 FQNNGV. This CDR3 region has 13 residues.

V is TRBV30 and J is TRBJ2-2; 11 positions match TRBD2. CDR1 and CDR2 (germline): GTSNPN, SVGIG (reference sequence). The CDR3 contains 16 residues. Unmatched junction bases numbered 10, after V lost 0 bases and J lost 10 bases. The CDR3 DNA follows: TGTGCCTGGAGTGTACAGGATAGCGGGAGGGCCGTGGAGCTGTTTTTT. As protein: CAWSVQDSGRAVELFF.

The CDR3 sequence: CASSKVEGGYEQYF. The CDR3 nucleotides read TGCGCCAGCAGTAAGGTGGAGGGGGGATACGAGCAGTACTTC. The chain couples TRBV5-1 to TRBJ2-7, with D possibly called TRBD1 or TRBD2 (6 bases each). Germline V CDR1 and CDR2: SGHRS, YFSETQ. The CDR3 extends over 14 amino acids. Trimming stripped 5 bases from V and 4 bases from J, with 16 bases between.

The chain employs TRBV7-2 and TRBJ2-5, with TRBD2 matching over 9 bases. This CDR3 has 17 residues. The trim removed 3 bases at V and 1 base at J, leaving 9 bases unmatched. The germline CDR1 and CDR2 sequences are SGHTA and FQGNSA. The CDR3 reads CASSLAGGPVGQETQYF. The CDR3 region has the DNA TGTGCCAGCAGCTTGGCGGGAGGGCCGGTGGGCCAAGAGACCCAGTACTTC.

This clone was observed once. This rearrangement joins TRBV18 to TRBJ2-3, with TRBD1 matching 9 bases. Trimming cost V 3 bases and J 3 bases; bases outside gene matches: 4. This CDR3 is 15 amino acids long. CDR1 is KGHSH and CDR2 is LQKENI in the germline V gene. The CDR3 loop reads CASSPGTGPTDTQYF. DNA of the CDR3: TGTGCCAGCTCACCCGGGACAGGGCCTACAGATACGCAGTATTTT. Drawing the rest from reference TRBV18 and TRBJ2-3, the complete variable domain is NAGVMQNPRHLVRRRGQEARLRCSPMKGHSHVYWYRQLPEEGLKFMVYLQKENIIDESGMPKERFSAEFPKEGPSILRIQQVVRGDSAAYFCASSPGTGPTDTQYFGPGTRLTVL.

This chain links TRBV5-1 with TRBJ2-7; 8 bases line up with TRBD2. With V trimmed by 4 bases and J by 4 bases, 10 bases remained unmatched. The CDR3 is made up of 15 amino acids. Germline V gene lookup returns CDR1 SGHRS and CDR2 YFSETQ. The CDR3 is CASSLTSAGEYEQYF. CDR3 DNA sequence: TGCGCCAGCAGCCTTACTTCAGCGGGGGAATACGAGCAGTACTTC.

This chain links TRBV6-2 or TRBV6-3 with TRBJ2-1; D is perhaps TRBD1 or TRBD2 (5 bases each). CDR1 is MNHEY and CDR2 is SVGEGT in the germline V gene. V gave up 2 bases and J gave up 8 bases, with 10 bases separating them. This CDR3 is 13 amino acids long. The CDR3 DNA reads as TGTGCCAGCAGTTACACTAGGGGCCATGAGCAGTTCTTC. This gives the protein CASSYTRGHEQFF.

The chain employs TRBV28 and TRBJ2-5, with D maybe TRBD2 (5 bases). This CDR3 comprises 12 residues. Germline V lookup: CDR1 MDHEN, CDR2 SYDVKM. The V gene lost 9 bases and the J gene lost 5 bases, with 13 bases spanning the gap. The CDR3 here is CARPTKVETQYF. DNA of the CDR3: TGTGCCAGACCGACTAAAGTGGAGACCCAGTACTTC.

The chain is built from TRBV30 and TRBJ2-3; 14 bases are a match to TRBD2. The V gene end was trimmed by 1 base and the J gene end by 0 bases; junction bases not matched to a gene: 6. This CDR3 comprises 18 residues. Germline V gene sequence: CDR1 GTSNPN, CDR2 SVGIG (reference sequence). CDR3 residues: CAWSGGLAGATSTDTQYF. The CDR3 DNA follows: TGTGCCTGGAGTGGGGGACTAGCGGGAGCCACTAGCACAGATACGCAGTATTTT.

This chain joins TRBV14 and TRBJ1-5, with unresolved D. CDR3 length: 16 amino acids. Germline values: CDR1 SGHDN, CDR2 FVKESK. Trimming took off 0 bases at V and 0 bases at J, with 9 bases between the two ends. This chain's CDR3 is CASSQDQLGSNQPQHF. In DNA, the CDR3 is TGTGCCAGCAGCCAAGATCAGTTAGGTAGCAATCAGCCCCAGCATTTT.

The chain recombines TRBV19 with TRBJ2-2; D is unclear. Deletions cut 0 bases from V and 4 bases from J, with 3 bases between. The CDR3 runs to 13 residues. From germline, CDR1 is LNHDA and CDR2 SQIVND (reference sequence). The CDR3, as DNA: TGTGCCAGTAGTATAGATGGCACCGGGGAGCTGTTTTTT. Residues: CASSIDGTGELFF.

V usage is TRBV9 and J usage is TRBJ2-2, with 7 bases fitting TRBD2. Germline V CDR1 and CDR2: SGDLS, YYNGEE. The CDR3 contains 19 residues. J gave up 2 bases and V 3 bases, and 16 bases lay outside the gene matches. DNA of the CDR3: TGTGCCAGCAGCGCCCCCCGGGATTTGGCGGGAGATAACACCGGGGAGCTGTTTTTT. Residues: CASSAPRDLAGDNTGELFF.

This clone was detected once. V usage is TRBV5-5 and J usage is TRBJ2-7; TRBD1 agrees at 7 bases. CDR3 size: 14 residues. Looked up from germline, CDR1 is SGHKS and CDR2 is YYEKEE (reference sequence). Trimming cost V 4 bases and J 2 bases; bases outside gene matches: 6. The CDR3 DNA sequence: TGTGCCAGCAGCAAGGGACAGTCGCCCTACGAGCAGTACTTC. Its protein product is CASSKGQSPYEQYF.

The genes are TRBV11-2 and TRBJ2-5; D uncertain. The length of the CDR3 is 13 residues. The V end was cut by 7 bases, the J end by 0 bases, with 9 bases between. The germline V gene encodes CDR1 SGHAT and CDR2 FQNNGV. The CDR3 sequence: CASTKNYQETQYF. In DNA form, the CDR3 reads TGTGCCAGCACCAAAAACTACCAAGAGACCCAGTACTTC.

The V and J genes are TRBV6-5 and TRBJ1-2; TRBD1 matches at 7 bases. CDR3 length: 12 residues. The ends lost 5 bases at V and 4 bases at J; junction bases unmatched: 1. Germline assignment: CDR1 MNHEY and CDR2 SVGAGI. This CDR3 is CASSRDSYGYTF. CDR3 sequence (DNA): TGTGCCAGCAGTAGGGACAGCTATGGCTACACCTTC.

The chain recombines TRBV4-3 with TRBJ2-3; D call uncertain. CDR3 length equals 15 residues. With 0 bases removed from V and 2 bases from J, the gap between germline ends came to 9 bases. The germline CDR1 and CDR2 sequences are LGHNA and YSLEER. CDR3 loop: CASSQDGDATDTQYF. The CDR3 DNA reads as TGCGCCAGCAGCCAAGATGGCGATGCCACAGATACGCAGTATTTT.

The CDR3 DNA is TGTGCCAGCAGCTTAGTACAGGGCCTCTCCTACGAGCAGTACTTC. Its translation is CASSLVQGLSYEQYF. V usage is TRBV7-9 and J usage is TRBJ2-7; a weak D match, TRBD1 (6 bases). Looked up from germline, CDR1 is SEHNR and CDR2 is FQNEAQ (reference sequence). V shed 1 base and J shed 0 bases, with 10 bases lying between them. The CDR3 has 15 residues.